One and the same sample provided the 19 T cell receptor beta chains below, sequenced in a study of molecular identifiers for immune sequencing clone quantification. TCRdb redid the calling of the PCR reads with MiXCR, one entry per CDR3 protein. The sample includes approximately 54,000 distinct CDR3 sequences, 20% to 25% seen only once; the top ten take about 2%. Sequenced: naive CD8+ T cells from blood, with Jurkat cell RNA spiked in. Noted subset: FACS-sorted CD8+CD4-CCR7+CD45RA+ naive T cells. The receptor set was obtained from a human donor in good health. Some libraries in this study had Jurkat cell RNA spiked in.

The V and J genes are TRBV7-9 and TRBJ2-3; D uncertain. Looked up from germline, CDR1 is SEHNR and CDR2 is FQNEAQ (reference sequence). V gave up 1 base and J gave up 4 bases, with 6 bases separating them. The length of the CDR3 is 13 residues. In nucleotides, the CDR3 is TGTGCCAGCAGCTTAGACATCTCAGATACGCAGTATTTT. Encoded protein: CASSLDISDTQYF. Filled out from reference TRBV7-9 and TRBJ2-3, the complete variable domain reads DTGVSQNPRHKITKRGQNVTFRCDPISEHNRLYWYRQTLGQGPEFLTYFQNEAQLEKSRLLSDRFSAERPKGSFSTLEIQRTEQGDSAMYLCASSLDISDTQYFGPGTRLTVL.

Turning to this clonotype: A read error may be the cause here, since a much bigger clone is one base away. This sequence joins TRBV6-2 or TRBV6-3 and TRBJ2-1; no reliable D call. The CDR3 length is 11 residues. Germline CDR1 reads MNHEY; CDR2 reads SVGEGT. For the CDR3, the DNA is TGTGCCAGCAGTTACGGTCGTGAGCAGGTCTTC. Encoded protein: CASSYGREQVF.

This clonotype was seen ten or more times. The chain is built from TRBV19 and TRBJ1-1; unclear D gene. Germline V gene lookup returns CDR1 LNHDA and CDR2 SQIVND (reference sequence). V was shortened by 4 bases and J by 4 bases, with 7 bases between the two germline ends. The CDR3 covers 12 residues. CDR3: CASSTGRTEAFF. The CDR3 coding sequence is TGTGCCAGTAGTACAGGACGCACTGAAGCTTTCTTT.

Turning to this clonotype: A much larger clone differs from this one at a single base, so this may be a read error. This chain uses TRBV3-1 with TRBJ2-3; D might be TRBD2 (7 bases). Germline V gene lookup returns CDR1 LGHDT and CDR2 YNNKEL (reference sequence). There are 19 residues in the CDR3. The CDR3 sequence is CVSSQGHRGRGPYTDTQYF. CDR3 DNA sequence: TGTGTCAGCAGCCAAGGGCATCGCGGGCGGGGGCCCTACACAGATACGCAGTATTTT.

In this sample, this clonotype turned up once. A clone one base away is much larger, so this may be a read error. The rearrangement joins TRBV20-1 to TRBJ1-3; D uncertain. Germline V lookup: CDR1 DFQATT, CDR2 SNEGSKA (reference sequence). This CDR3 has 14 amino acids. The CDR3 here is CRAKDRGTGDTIYF. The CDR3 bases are TGCAGAGCTAAAGATCGAGGCACCGGGGACACCATATATTTT.

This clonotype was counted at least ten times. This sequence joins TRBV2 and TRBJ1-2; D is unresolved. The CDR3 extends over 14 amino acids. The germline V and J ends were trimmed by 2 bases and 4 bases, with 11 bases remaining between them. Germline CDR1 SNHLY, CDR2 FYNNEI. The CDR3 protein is CASSELGPGYGYTF. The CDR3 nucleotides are TGTGCCAGCAGTGAACTGGGTCCGGGCTATGGCTACACCTTC.

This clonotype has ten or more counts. The CDR3, as DNA: TGTGCCAGCAGTTTCGGGGTCCAAGCTTTCTTT. It encodes CASSFGVQAFF. The genes are TRBV6-5 and TRBJ1-1; D gene unclear. Looked up from germline, CDR1 is MNHEY and CDR2 is SVGAGI. Trimming removed 4 bases at V and 9 bases at J, with 9 bases between. CDR3 size: 11 residues.

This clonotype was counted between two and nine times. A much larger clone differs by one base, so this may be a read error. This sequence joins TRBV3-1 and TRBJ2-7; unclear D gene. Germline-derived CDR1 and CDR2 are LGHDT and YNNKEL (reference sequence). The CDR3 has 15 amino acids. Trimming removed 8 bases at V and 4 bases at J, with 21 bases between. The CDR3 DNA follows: TGTGCCAGCGGCGCCCCGGTCAAGGGAAGGTACGAGCAGTACTTC. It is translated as CASGAPVKGRYEQYF.

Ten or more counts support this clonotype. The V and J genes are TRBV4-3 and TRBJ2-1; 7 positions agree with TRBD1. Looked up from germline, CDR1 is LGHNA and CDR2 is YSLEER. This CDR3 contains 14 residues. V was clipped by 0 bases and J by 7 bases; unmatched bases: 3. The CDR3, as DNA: TGCGCCAGCAGCCAAGATTCAGGGGGTAATGAGCAGTTCTTC. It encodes CASSQDSGGNEQFF.

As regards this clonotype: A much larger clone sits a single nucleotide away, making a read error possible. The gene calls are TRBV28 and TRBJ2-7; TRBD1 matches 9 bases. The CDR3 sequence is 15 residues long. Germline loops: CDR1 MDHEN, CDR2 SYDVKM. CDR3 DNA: TGTGCCAGCAGCCCCCCGGGACAGGGCCCCTACGCGCAGTACTTC. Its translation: CASSPPGQGPYAQYF.

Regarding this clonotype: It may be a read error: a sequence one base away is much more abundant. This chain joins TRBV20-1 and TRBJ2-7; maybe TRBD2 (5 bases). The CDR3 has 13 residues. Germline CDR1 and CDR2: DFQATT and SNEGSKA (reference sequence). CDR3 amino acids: CSAALGVSYAQYF. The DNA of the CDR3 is TGCAGTGCGGCGCTCGGGGTCTCCTACGCGCAGTACTTC.

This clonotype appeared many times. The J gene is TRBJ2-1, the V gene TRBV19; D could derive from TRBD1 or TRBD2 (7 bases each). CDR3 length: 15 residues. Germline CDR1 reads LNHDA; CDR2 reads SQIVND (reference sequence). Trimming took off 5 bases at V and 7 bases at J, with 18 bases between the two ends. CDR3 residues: CASSLTGRVLNEQFF. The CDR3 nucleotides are TGTGCCAGTAGTCTGACAGGGAGGGTCTTGAATGAGCAGTTCTTC.

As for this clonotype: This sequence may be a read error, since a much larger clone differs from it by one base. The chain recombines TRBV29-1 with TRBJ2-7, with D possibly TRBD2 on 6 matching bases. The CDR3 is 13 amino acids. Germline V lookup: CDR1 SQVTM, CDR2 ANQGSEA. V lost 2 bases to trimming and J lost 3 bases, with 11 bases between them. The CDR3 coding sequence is TGCAGCGTTGAATTTGGAGGGTACTACGAGCAGTACTTC. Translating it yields CSVEFGGYYEQYF.

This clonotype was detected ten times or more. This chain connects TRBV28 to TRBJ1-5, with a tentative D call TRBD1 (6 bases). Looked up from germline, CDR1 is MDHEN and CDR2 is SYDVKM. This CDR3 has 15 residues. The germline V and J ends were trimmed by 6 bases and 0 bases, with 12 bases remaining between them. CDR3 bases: TGTGCCAGCAGCTCCGGGACACTTAGCAATCAGCCCCAGCATTTT. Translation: CASSSGTLSNQPQHF.

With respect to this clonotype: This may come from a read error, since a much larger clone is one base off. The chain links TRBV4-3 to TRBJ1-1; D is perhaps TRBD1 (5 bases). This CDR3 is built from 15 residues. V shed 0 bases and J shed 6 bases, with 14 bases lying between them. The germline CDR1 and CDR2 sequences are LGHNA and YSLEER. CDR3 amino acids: CASSQDQGSNAEAFF. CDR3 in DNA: TGCGCCAGCAGCCAAGATCAGGGAAGCAACGCTGAAGCTTTCTTT.

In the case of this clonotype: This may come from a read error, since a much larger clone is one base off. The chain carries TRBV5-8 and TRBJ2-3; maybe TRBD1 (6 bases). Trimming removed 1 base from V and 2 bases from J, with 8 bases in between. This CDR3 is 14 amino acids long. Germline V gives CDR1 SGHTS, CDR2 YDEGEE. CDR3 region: CASSLSGDTDTQYF. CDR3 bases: TGTGCCAGCAGCTTGTCAGGGGACACAGATACGCAGTATTTT.

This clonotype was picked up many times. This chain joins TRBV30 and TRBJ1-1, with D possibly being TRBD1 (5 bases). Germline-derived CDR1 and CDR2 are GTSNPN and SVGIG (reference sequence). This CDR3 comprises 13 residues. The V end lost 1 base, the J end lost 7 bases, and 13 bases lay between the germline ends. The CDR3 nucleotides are TGTGCCTGGAGTGCCTTGACAGTAAATGAAGCTTTCTTT. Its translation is CAWSALTVNEAFF.

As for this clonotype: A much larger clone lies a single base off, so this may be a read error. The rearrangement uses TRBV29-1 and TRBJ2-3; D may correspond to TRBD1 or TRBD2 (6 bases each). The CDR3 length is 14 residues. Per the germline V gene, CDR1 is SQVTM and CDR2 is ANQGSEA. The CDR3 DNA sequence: TGCTGCGTTGAAGGGTGGGGGCGGGAAGATACGCAGTATTTT. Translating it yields CCVEGWGREDTQYF.

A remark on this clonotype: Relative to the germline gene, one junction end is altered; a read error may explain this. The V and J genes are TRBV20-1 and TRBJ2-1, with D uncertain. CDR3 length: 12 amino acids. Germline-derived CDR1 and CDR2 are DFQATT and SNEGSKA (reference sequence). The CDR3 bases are TGCAGTGCTAGTCCCCGCCGCAATGCGCAGTTCTTC. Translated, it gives CSASPRRNAQFF.